Given below is one T cell receptor (beta chain) in context. The data were produced by immunoSEQ multiplex PCR, yet TCRdb's version contains in-frame clones alone and is incomplete. The sample lists 200,000 to 300,000 clones, more than 75% seen once, with 9.5% to 15% in the top ten. This sample was included in a study of cytomegalovirus exposure and HLA in healthy donors. The length of the CDR3 is 13 residues. The germline V gene encodes CDR1 MGHDK and CDR2 SYGVNS. V lost 5 bases to trimming and J lost 7 bases, with 14 bases between them. The receptor was derived from a young man in good health and CMV-seropositive. This chain connects TRBV25-1 to TRBJ2-5; D is possibly TRBD1 (6 bases). The sequenced sample was PBMCs. CDR3 coding DNA: TGTGCCAGCAGTAAACAGGGCTTGGGGACCCAGTACTTC. Amino acids: CASSKQGLGTQYF.